This entry is about one T cell receptor (beta chain). In the authors' workflow: Amplification of reference gene primers provided the estimated nucleated cell counts. Assay: immunoSEQ multiplex PCR; the TCRdb copy retains only in-frame clones and omits some. The V and J calls and the clone size are those of that table, but D and trimming were determined from the DNA. The table lists roughly 100,000 clones, 86% of them singletons. Trimming removed 6 bases from V and 1 base from J; junction bases left unmatched: 1. CDR3 length: 14 residues. The V gene's germline CDR1 is MDHEN and CDR2 SYDVKM. The sample comes from a study of blood T cell repertoires in COVID-19. Study-level information: PBMCs, B-cell-depleted T cells, or T cells were the source of the cDNA or gDNA that made up the material.

The chain has TRBV28 and TRBJ2-3, with 10 bases matching TRBD2. This sequence originates from an elderly woman with acute or convalescent COVID-19. Input material: peripheral blood. CDR3 coding DNA: TGTGCCAGCAGCAGCGGGGGGGGCACAGATACGCAGTATTTT. Its translation: CASSSGGGTDTQYF.